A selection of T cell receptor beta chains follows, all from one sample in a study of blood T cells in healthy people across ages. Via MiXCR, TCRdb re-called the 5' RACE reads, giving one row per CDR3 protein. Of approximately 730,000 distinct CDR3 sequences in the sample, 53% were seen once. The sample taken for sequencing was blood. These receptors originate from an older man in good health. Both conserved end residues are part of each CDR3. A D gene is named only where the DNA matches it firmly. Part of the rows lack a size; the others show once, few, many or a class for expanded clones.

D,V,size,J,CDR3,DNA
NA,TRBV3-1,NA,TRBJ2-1,CASSQDRARGYNEQFF,TGTGCCAGCAGCCAAGATAGAGCGAGAGGCTACAATGAGCAGTTCTTC
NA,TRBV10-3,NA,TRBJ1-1,CAISPFAHLNTEAFF,TGTGCCATCAGTCCCTTTGCGCACTTGAACACTGAAGCTTTCTTT
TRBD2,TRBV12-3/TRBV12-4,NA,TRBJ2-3,CASSFFIGGRGTDTQYF,TGTGCCAGCAGTTTCTTTATTGGGGGGAGGGGCACAGATACGCAGTATTTT
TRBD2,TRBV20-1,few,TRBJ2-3,CSARSLAGVDTQYF,TGCAGTGCTAGGTCCCTAGCGGGAGTAGATACGCAGTATTTT
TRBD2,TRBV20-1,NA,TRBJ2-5,CSASPLAGAETQYF,TGCAGTGCTAGTCCGCTAGCGGGAGCAGAGACCCAGTACTTC
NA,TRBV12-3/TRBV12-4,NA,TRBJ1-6,CASSSGGRGSPLHF,TGTGCCAGCAGTTCCGGGGGAAGGGGTTCACCCCTCCACTTT
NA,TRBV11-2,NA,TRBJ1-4,CASSLDGWGGTNEKLFF,TGTGCCAGCAGCTTAGATGGGTGGGGTGGAACTAATGAAAAACTGTTTTTT
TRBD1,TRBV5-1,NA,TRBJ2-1,CASSEPTGGYNEQFF,TGCGCCAGCAGCGAGCCGACAGGGGGTTACAATGAGCAGTTCTTC
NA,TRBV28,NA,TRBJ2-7,CASSLVGSPRGGEQYF,TGTGCCAGCAGTTTAGTAGGGAGCCCCAGAGGAGGGGAGCAGTACTTC
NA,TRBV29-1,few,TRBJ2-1,CSALGPIVSGGIPYNEQFF,TGCAGCGCGTTGGGCCCCATCGTAAGCGGAGGGATCCCCTACAATGAGCAGTTCTTC
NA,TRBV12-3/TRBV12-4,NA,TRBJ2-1,CASSILTSHEQFF,TGTGCCAGCAGTATCCTGACTAGTCATGAGCAGTTCTTC
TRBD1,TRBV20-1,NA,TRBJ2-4,CSAVDRDWERYF,TGCAGTGCCGTAGACAGGGATTGGGAGAGGTACTTC
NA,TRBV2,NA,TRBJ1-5,CASSDPIQPQHF,TGTGCCAGCAGTGACCCGATCCAGCCCCAGCATTTT
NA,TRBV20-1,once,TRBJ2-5,CSARALLRGTQETQYF,TGCAGTGCTAGAGCCCTACTAAGAGGGACACAAGAGACCCAGTACTTC
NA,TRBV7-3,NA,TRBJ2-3,CASSSRGARRGQYF,TGTGCCAGCAGCTCCAGAGGTGCCCGCCGTGGACAGTATTTT
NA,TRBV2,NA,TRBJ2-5,CASSARPLTQYF,TGTGCCAGCAGTGCAAGGCCCCTGACCCAGTACTTC
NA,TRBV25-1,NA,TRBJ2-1,CAKLREREQFF,TGTGCCAAGCTGAGGGAAAGGGAGCAGTTCTTC
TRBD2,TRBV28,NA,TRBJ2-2,CASSSPAGGGTGELFF,TGTGCCAGCAGTTCTCCAGCGGGAGGCGGCACCGGGGAGCTGTTTTTT
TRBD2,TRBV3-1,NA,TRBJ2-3,CASSLRTSGSVWATDTQYF,TGTGCCAGCAGCCTCCGGACTAGCGGGAGCGTCTGGGCCACAGATACGCAGTATTTT
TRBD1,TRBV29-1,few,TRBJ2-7,CSAMGQGVHEQYF,TGCAGCGCCATGGGACAGGGGGTCCACGAGCAGTACTTC
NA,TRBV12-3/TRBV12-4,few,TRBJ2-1,CASFGEAYNEQFF,TGTGCCAGCTTCGGGGAGGCCTACAATGAGCAGTTCTTC
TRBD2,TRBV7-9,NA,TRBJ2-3,CASSSSRLARYAYF,TGTGCCAGCAGCTCATCTCGACTAGCCAGATACGCGTATTTT
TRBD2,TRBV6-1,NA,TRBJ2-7,CASNGLAGAGEQYF,TGTGCCAGCAACGGACTAGCGGGAGCTGGGGAGCAGTACTTC
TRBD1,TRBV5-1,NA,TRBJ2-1,CASTKVGQGGINEQFF,TGCGCCAGCACCAAGGTAGGACAGGGAGGCATAAATGAGCAGTTCTTC
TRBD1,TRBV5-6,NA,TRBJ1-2,CASSRIGQAPYGYTF,TGTGCCAGCAGCAGGATCGGACAGGCGCCGTATGGCTACACCTTC
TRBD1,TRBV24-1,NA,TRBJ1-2,CATSDSTGAPYGYTF,TGTGCCACCAGTGATTCGACAGGGGCACCCTATGGCTACACCTTC
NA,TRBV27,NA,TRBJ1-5,CASSAQGTNQPQHF,TGTGCCAGCAGTGCACAGGGCACCAATCAGCCCCAGCATTTT
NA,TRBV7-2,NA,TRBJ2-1,CASSLGLRGYNEQFF,TGTGCCAGCAGCCTGGGACTTCGGGGCTACAATGAGCAGTTCTTC
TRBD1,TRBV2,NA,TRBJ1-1,CASRGQGWAEAFF,TGTGCCAGCAGAGGACAGGGGTGGGCTGAAGCTTTCTTT
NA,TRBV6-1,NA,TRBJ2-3,CASSEAGLSLGRYAYF,TGTGCCAGCAGTGAAGCCGGACTATCTCTGGGCAGATACGCGTATTTT
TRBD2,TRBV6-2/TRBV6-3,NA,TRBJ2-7,CASKRTSVNDEQYF,TGTGCCAGCAAACGGACTAGCGTTAACGACGAGCAGTACTTC
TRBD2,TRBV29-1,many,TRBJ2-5,CSVTGGGETQYF,TGCAGCGTGACCGGCGGGGGAGAGACCCAGTACTTC
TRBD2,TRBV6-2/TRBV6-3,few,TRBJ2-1,CASFTSGVSNEQFF,TGTGCCAGCTTTACTAGCGGCGTAAGCAATGAGCAGTTCTTC